These 21 T cell receptor beta chains were sequenced from one sample in a study of shared clonotypes between healthy human individuals. Repertoires were generated with immunoSEQ multiplex PCR, while TCRdb's copy carries only in-frame clones and drops some. The sample includes 1.5 million to 2.5 million clones, about 95% seen only once; the top ten take more than 0.9%. Positively selected for CCR7, the CD45RO-negative cells used as naive CD8 cells excluded terminally differentiated effector memory CD45RA+ cells. The specimen sequenced was naive CD8+ T cells sorted from blood. The receptors here all came from a man aged 18 to 29 in good health.

V gene TRBV6-1 combines with J gene TRBJ1-2; D perhaps matches TRBD1 (5 bases). V lost 7 bases to trimming and J lost 2 bases, with 11 bases between them. Germline V CDR1 and CDR2: MNHNS, SASEGT. The CDR3 runs to 13 residues. The CDR3 DNA reads TGTGCCAGCATTTGGGAGGGGAACTATGGCTACACCTTC. Translating it yields CASIWEGNYGYTF.

This chain connects TRBV6-6 to TRBJ1-1, with TRBD1 matching 7 bases. CDR1 and CDR2 from the germline V gene are MNHNY and SVGAGI (reference sequence). This CDR3 comprises 13 residues. J gave up 8 bases and V 0 bases, and 3 bases lay outside the gene matches. The CDR3 bases are TGTGCCAGCAGTTACTCGAACAGGGGAGAAGCTTTCTTT. Protein: CASSYSNRGEAFF.

The rearrangement joins TRBV28 to TRBJ2-7; TRBD2 is a possible D gene (5 bases). V was shortened by 5 bases and J by 0 bases, with 17 bases between the two germline ends. Germline-derived CDR1 and CDR2 are MDHEN and SYDVKM. This CDR3 contains 16 residues. CDR3 in DNA: TGTGCCAGCAGTCTGCCCGGGCGGGTGGGCTCCTACGAGCAGTACTTC. Translating gives CASSLPGRVGSYEQYF.

J is TRBJ2-7 and V is TRBV28, with a tentative D call TRBD1 (6 bases). Trimming stripped 5 bases from V and 7 bases from J, with 18 bases between. Per germline, CDR1 MDHEN and CDR2 SYDVKM. This CDR3 contains 14 residues. The CDR3 nucleotides are TGTGCCAGCAGTAGGGACACCCGGATTTGGGAGCAGTACTTC. Its translation: CASSRDTRIWEQYF.

The CDR3 region is CASSQDTSDGTDAFGGELFF. The CDR3 bases are TGTGCCAGCAGCCAAGATACTTCCGACGGGACAGACGCATTCGGCGGGGAGCTGTTTTTT. The J gene is TRBJ2-2, the V gene TRBV14, with 7 bases fitting TRBD1. The CDR3 totals 20 residues. The junction had 20 bases not matched to a gene; V was cut back by 0 bases and J by 7 bases. CDR1 is SGHDN, CDR2 FVKESK, per germline. Combining the CDR3 with reference TRBV14 and TRBJ2-2 gives the whole variable domain EAGVTQFPSHSVIEKGQTVTLRCDPISGHDNLYWYRRVMGKEIKFLLHFVKESKQDESGMPNNRFLAERTGGTYSTLKVQPAELEDSGVYFCASSQDTSDGTDAFGGELFFGEGSRLTVL.

This chain uses TRBV27 with TRBJ1-2; the match to TRBD1 covers 9 bases. Germline CDR1 MNHEY, CDR2 SMNVEV (reference sequence). The CDR3 covers 13 residues. Trimming removed 6 bases from V and 4 bases from J; junction bases left unmatched: 3. CDR3 sequence reads: CASRDRGLYGYTF. CDR3 bases: TGTGCCAGCAGGGACAGGGGCCTCTATGGCTACACCTTC.

This chain uses TRBV7-2 with TRBJ1-2; the match to TRBD1 covers 11 bases. Germline assignment: CDR1 SGHTA and CDR2 FQGNSA. J lost 5 bases, V lost 7 bases, and 9 bases had no gene match. There are 15 residues in the CDR3. CDR3 loop: CASTYFGQGAYGYTF. The CDR3 DNA follows: TGTGCCAGCACCTACTTCGGACAGGGGGCGTATGGCTACACCTTC.

The J gene is TRBJ2-2, the V gene TRBV11-2; D remains unclear. V was cut by 1 base and J by 7 bases, with 4 bases left in between. Germline assignment: CDR1 SGHAT and CDR2 FQNNGV. The CDR3 extends over 12 amino acids. CDR3 coding DNA: TGTGCCAGCAGCTTAGTACACGGGGAGCTGTTTTTT. Amino acids: CASSLVHGELFF.

The genes are TRBV7-2 and TRBJ2-7; 14 positions agree with TRBD2. This CDR3 has 19 residues. The V gene end was trimmed by 5 bases and the J gene end by 2 bases; junction bases not matched to a gene: 14. Germline CDR1 reads SGHTA; CDR2 reads FQGNSA. Here the CDR3 DNA reads TGTGCCAGCAGCGATCATCTGGGGACTAGCGGGAGAAGGGCCTACGAGCAGTACTTC. Its translation is CASSDHLGTSGRRAYEQYF.

The V gene is TRBV9, the J gene TRBJ1-4, with TRBD1 matching 7 bases. The CDR3 sequence is 15 residues long. The germline V gene has CDR1 SGDLS and CDR2 YYNGEE. With 0 bases clipped from V and 7 bases from J, the junction kept 6 bases outside the gene matches. CDR3 amino acids: CASSVVRAGGEKLFF. The CDR3 nucleotides are TGTGCCAGCAGCGTAGTAAGGGCAGGGGGTGAAAAACTGTTTTTT.

The V gene is TRBV19, the J gene TRBJ2-7, with D possibly matching TRBD1 (6 bases). V lost 9 bases, J lost 3 bases, and 12 bases lay in between. Per germline, CDR1 LNHDA and CDR2 SQIVND (reference sequence). The CDR3 loop spans 12 amino acids. The CDR3 spells CASRDTDYEQYF. The CDR3 DNA reads as TGTGCCAGCCGGGACACCGACTACGAGCAGTACTTC.

V is TRBV27 and J is TRBJ2-7; possibly TRBD2 for D (6 bases). Germline lookup yields CDR1 MNHEY and CDR2 SMNVEV (reference sequence). V lost 2 bases and J 3 bases, leaving 11 bases between the germline ends. The CDR3 runs 14 residues. CDR3 DNA sequence: TGTGCCAGCAGTTTAAATCCGGGAGTCTACGAGCAGTACTTC. It yields the protein CASSLNPGVYEQYF.

The V gene is TRBV27, the J gene TRBJ2-7, with D perhaps assigned TRBD1 or TRBD2 (6 bases each). The CDR3 spans 14 residues. Per germline, CDR1 MNHEY and CDR2 SMNVEV (reference sequence). Deletions cut 6 bases from V and 3 bases from J, with 15 bases between. CDR3 amino acids: CASRHQGGSYEQYF. The CDR3 DNA reads as TGTGCCAGCAGACACCAAGGGGGGAGCTACGAGCAGTACTTC.

The table lists this clone with a count of one. The chain has TRBV5-4 and TRBJ2-3; 7 nucleotides line up with TRBD2. Trimming removed 4 bases from V and 0 bases from J; junction bases left unmatched: 8. This CDR3 spans 16 amino acids. Germline lookup yields CDR1 SGHNT and CDR2 YYREEE (reference sequence). DNA of the CDR3: TGTGCCAGCAGCGCAAAACTAGCGCCGAGCACAGATACGCAGTATTTT. It yields the protein CASSAKLAPSTDTQYF.

The CDR3 DNA reads TGTGCCAGCAGTGATGAAGGGGGCGAATCGGAGTTCTACGAGCAGTACTTC. This gives the protein CASSDEGGESEFYEQYF. The genes are TRBV25-1 and TRBJ2-7, with 7 nucleotides matching TRBD1. The V gene end was trimmed by 3 bases and the J gene end by 3 bases; junction bases not matched to a gene: 14. The CDR3 spans 17 residues. Looked up from germline, CDR1 is MGHDK and CDR2 is SYGVNS.

This rearrangement joins TRBV10-3 to TRBJ1-1, with 8 bases fitting TRBD1. The CDR3 consists of 14 residues. Germline V lookup: CDR1 ENHRY, CDR2 SYGVKD. V gave up 1 base and J gave up 5 bases; unmatched junction bases: 3. The CDR3 is CAISELGTGTEAFF. The CDR3 bases are TGTGCCATCAGTGAGTTAGGGACAGGAACTGAAGCTTTCTTT.

This clone was detected only once. The chain is built from TRBV4-1 and TRBJ2-1, with 8 bases identical to TRBD1. The V and J ends lost 4 bases and 8 bases, in that order; junction bases with no gene match: 10. Germline V CDR1 and CDR2: MGHRA, YSYEKL. The CDR3 contains 15 residues. CDR3 sequence reads: CASSPAGQGADEQFF. CDR3 sequence (DNA): TGCGCCAGCAGCCCGGCGGGGCAGGGGGCGGATGAGCAGTTCTTC.

This sequence joins TRBV27 and TRBJ1-4; TRBD1 is a possible D gene (5 bases). The CDR3 is 14 residues long. The V end lost 5 bases, the J end lost 10 bases, and 17 bases lay between the germline ends. Per the germline V gene, CDR1 is MNHEY and CDR2 is SMNVEV (reference sequence). CDR3 nucleotide sequence: TGTGCCAGCAGTCCCCTAGCCCTCGGGGGAAAACTGTTTTTT. This encodes CASSPLALGGKLFF.

This chain links TRBV11-2 with TRBJ2-5; 8 nucleotides match TRBD1. The trim removed 5 bases at V and 5 bases at J, leaving 22 bases unmatched. This CDR3 region has 19 residues. The germline CDR1 and CDR2 sequences are SGHAT and FQNNGV. The CDR3 sequence: CASSPARDRYPPNSETQYF. The CDR3 DNA reads as TGTGCCAGCAGCCCTGCGAGGGACAGGTATCCCCCCAATTCGGAGACCCAGTACTTC.

This clone was recorded once. The chain carries TRBV6-1 and TRBJ2-7; no definite D call. CDR3 length equals 11 residues. Trimming left V 3 bases short and J 7 bases short, with 7 bases between. Germline V gene sequence: CDR1 MNHNS, CDR2 SASEGT. CDR3 sequence: CASSESWEQYF. CDR3 DNA sequence: TGTGCCAGCAGTGAGAGTTGGGAGCAGTACTTC.

For the CDR3, the DNA is TGTGCCAGCAGCTTAGGATCAGGGGGCGGGGAGACCCAGTACTTC. It yields the protein CASSLGSGGGETQYF. This chain links TRBV13 with TRBJ2-5; 8 bases match TRBD1. CDR1 is PRHDT and CDR2 is FYEKMQ in the germline V gene (reference sequence). V shed 0 bases and J 5 bases; nucleotides not matched to a gene: 5. CDR3 length: 15 amino acids.